The 21 T cell receptor beta chains in this list originate from one sample, sequenced in a study of cytomegalovirus exposure and HLA in healthy donors. PCR used 60 Vbeta primers and 13 Jbeta primers. Assay used: immunoSEQ multiplex PCR; TCRdb lists only in-frame clones, some missing. In the table there are 99,000 or so clones, over 75% of which are singletons. Specimen: PBMCs. The origin of the receptors is a woman between 35 and 50 years old in good health and CMV-seropositive.

The V call is TRBV7-9, the J call TRBJ2-7, with D possibly matching TRBD2 (5 bases). The length of the CDR3 is 13 residues. Trimming took 4 bases from V and 2 from J, leaving 9 bases between them. Germline V gene sequence: CDR1 SEHNR, CDR2 FQNEAQ (reference sequence). The CDR3 reads CASSSGRAYEQYF. DNA for the CDR3: TGTGCCAGCAGCTCGGGAAGGGCCTACGAGCAGTACTTC.

The gene calls are TRBV7-2 and TRBJ1-2; possible D gene TRBD1, 6 bases. This CDR3 has 16 amino acids. With 1 base removed from V and 8 bases from J, the gap between germline ends came to 20 bases. Per the germline V gene, CDR1 is SGHTA and CDR2 is FQGNSA. CDR3 in DNA: TGTGCCAGCAGCTTAGTGGGGCTCAGGGACATCGGGGGCTACACCTTC. Its translation: CASSLVGLRDIGGYTF.

The CDR3 DNA reads TGTGCCAGCAGCTATGGAGGGAGTTTTGAGCAGTTCTTC. Amino acids: CASSYGGSFEQFF. V gene TRBV7-6 combines with J gene TRBJ2-1; a weak D match, TRBD2 (6 bases). CDR1 and CDR2 from the germline V gene are SGHVS and FNYEAQ. The V gene lost 4 bases and the J gene lost 9 bases, with 13 bases spanning the gap. The CDR3 spans 13 residues.

The chain carries TRBV28 and TRBJ2-1; D is perhaps TRBD2 (6 bases). V was clipped by 6 bases and J by 9 bases, with 15 bases between them. Germline CDR1 reads MDHEN; CDR2 reads SYDVKM. The CDR3 is made up of 13 amino acids. CDR3 sequence reads: CASRGGGPGEQFF. As DNA, the CDR3 is TGTGCCAGCAGGGGGGGAGGACCTGGTGAGCAGTTCTTC.

The J gene is TRBJ1-1, the V gene TRBV6-1; 7 positions agree with TRBD1. The length of the CDR3 is 12 residues. V lost 7 bases, J lost 8 bases, and 7 bases stayed unmatched. CDR1 is MNHNS, CDR2 SASEGT, per germline. The CDR3: CASIFLQGEAFF. The CDR3 bases are TGTGCCAGCATTTTCTTACAGGGGGAAGCTTTCTTT.

The sample holds a few counts of this clone. The chain employs TRBV11-3 and TRBJ1-1; D remains unclear. The CDR3 consists of 14 residues. V lost 1 base to trimming and J lost 1 base, with 7 bases between them. Per the germline V gene, CDR1 is SGHNT and CDR2 is YENEEA. The CDR3 bases are TGTGCCAGCAGCTTAGGTGGAGGGAACACTGAAGCTTTCTTT. Amino acid sequence: CASSLGGGNTEAFF.

The rearrangement uses TRBV4-3 and TRBJ2-1; a possible D gene is TRBD2 (7 bases). The CDR3 spans 17 residues. CDR1 and CDR2 (germline): LGHNA, YSLEER. The ends were cut back, 1 base at V and 0 bases at J, with 13 bases in the middle. The CDR3 sequence is CASSQGGGGLSYNEQFF. The CDR3 DNA sequence: TGCGCCAGCAGCCAAGGAGGGGGGGGACTCTCCTACAATGAGCAGTTCTTC.

This clone was counted a single time. The V and J genes are TRBV2 and TRBJ2-2; D is undetermined. From germline, CDR1 is SNHLY and CDR2 FYNNEI. The V end was cut by 7 bases, the J end by 3 bases, with 15 bases between. The CDR3 extends over 15 amino acids. CDR3: CASTNPTAYTGELFF. The CDR3 DNA reads TGTGCCAGCACTAACCCGACTGCCTACACCGGGGAGCTGTTTTTT.

The chain is built from TRBV6-1 and TRBJ2-3; possible D gene TRBD2, 5 bases. The V and J ends lost 3 bases and 0 bases respectively, with 10 bases between them. Germline-derived CDR1 and CDR2 are MNHNS and SASEGT. The CDR3 has 15 residues. The chain's CDR3 is CASSDGVASTDTQYF. In DNA, the CDR3 is TGTGCCAGCAGTGACGGGGTCGCTAGCACAGATACGCAGTATTTT.

This clone appeared once. The genes are TRBV5-4 and TRBJ2-5; D is undetermined. This CDR3 region has 15 residues. CDR1 and CDR2 (germline): SGHNT, YYREEE (reference sequence). Trimming took off 0 bases at V and 2 bases at J, with 11 bases between the two ends. CDR3 sequence (DNA): TGTGCCAGCAGCTTGGAATTGCCCAGGCAAGAGACCCAGTACTTC. The encoded protein is CASSLELPRQETQYF.

The J gene is TRBJ1-6, the V gene TRBV7-2; 8 nucleotides match TRBD1. CDR3 length: 18 amino acids. The V gene end was trimmed by 0 bases and the J gene end by 1 base; junction bases not matched to a gene: 5. The germline gives CDR1 SGHTA, CDR2 FQGNSA. The CDR3 nucleotides are TGTGCCAGCAGCTTAGCGAGAAACAGGGGGTCCTATAATTCACCCCTCCACTTT. Protein sequence: CASSLARNRGSYNSPLHF.

This clone was seen a single time. The CDR3 nucleotides read TGCGCCAGCAGTGAAGGGACAGCTACCCTCTACGAGCAGTACTTC. It encodes CASSEGTATLYEQYF. The chain uses TRBV10-1 and TRBJ2-7, with 7 bases that match TRBD1. The CDR3 consists of 15 residues. V lost 3 bases to trimming and J lost 3 bases; unmatched junction nucleotides: 8. Germline V gene lookup returns CDR1 WNHNN and CDR2 SYGVQD (reference sequence).

V gene TRBV4-1 combines with J gene TRBJ2-7; perhaps TRBD2 as D (6 bases). The CDR3 has 17 residues. Trimming removed 5 bases at V and 4 bases at J, with 24 bases between. Per the germline V gene, CDR1 is MGHRA and CDR2 is YSYEKL. The chain's CDR3 is CASSMVERVTPGYEQYF. DNA of the CDR3: TGCGCCAGCAGCATGGTTGAGCGGGTCACCCCGGGATACGAGCAGTACTTC.

V and J are TRBV7-3 and TRBJ2-1, with 10 bases identical to TRBD2. Germline assignment: CDR1 SGHTA and CDR2 FQGTGA. V trimming: 5 bases; J trimming: 2 bases; junction bases outside the gene matches: 3. This CDR3 spans 15 amino acids. The CDR3 nucleotides are TGTGCCAGCAGCATCCTAGCGGGGGCCTACAATGAGCAGTTCTTC. This codes for CASSILAGAYNEQFF. Full variable domain (rest looked up from reference TRBV7-3 and TRBJ2-1): GAGVSQTPSNKVTEKGKYVELRCDPISGHTALYWYRQSLGQGPEFLIYFQGTGAADDSGLPNDRFFAVRPEGSVSTLKIQRTERGDSAVYLCASSILAGAYNEQFFGPGTRLTVL.

The rearrangement joins TRBV7-2 to TRBJ1-6, with a weak D call TRBD1 (6 bases). Trimming stripped 1 base from V and 2 bases from J, with 12 bases between. The CDR3 sequence is 17 residues long. Germline CDR1 is SGHTA and CDR2 is FQGNSA. The CDR3 loop reads CASSLGYQGTYNSPLHF. CDR3 DNA: TGTGCCAGCAGCTTAGGGTACCAGGGGACCTATAATTCACCCCTCCACTTT.

A remark on this clone: One end of the junction varies from germline; a read error may be responsible. The chain joins TRBV7-7 to TRBJ1-1; D ambiguous. Germline V lookup: CDR1 SSHAT, CDR2 FNYEAQ (reference sequence). This CDR3 has 13 residues. CDR3 bases: TGTGCTAGCAGCCCATATACGGACACTGAAGCTTTCTTT. Translation gives CASSPYTDTEAFF.

The chain carries TRBV7-2 and TRBJ2-4, with D tentatively TRBD1 (6 bases). Germline assignment: CDR1 SGHTA and CDR2 FQGNSA. This CDR3 is 15 amino acids long. The ends were cut back, 3 bases at V and 0 bases at J, with 9 bases in the middle. CDR3 region: CASSFRGRAKNIQYF. The CDR3, as DNA: TGTGCCAGCAGCTTCAGGGGAAGAGCCAAAAACATTCAGTACTTC.

The V and J genes are TRBV28 and TRBJ2-3; D remains unclear. Germline loops: CDR1 MDHEN, CDR2 SYDVKM. V was cut by 2 bases and J by 1 base, with 7 bases left in between. The CDR3 spans 14 residues. CDR3 protein: CASSLPRGTDTQYF. The CDR3 bases are TGTGCCAGCAGTTTACCCCGGGGCACAGATACGCAGTATTTT.

The rearrangement links TRBV7-7 to TRBJ2-1, with TRBD2 identical over 7 bases. This CDR3 has 17 residues. V lost 5 bases to trimming and J lost 4 bases; unmatched junction nucleotides: 14. Germline CDR1 and CDR2: SSHAT and FNYEAQ (reference sequence). For the CDR3, the DNA is TGTGCCAGCAGCCCACCCCCCTGGCGGGAGAGGTACAATGAGCAGTTCTTC. Protein: CASSPPPWRERYNEQFF.

V is TRBV28 and J is TRBJ2-6; 12 bases are shared with TRBD1. The V gene end was trimmed by 5 bases and the J gene end by 0 bases; junction bases not matched to a gene: 8. There are 19 residues in the CDR3. CDR1 is MDHEN and CDR2 is SYDVKM in the germline V gene. The CDR3 DNA reads TGTGCCAGCAGTGAACCCGGGACAGGGGGCCGCTCTGGGGCCAACGTCCTGACTTTC. Translating gives CASSEPGTGGRSGANVLTF.

V usage is TRBV7-9 and J usage is TRBJ2-1; 10 bases are shared with TRBD1. CDR3 length: 16 residues. Per germline, CDR1 SEHNR and CDR2 FQNEAQ (reference sequence). After removal of 6 bases from V and 6 bases from J, the junction contained 11 bases not matched to a gene. The chain's CDR3 is CASRPGPGQGFNEQFF. In DNA form, the CDR3 reads TGTGCCAGCAGACCCGGACCGGGACAGGGGTTCAATGAGCAGTTCTTC.